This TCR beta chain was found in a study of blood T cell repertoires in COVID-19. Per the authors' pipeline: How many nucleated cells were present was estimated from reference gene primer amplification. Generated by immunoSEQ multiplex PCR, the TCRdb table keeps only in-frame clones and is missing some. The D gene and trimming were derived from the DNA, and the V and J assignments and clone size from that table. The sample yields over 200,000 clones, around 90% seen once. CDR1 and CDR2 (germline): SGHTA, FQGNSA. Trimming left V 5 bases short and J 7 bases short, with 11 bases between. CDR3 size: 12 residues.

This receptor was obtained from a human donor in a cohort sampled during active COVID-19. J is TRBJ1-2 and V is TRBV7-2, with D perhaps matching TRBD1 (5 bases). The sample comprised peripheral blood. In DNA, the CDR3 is TGTGCCAGCAGCCCCAACCAGGGTGGCTACACCTTC. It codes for CASSPNQGGYTF.